This T cell receptor beta chain appears in the sequencing data of a study of vaccination and CD4 T cells after COVID-19. Study-level information: Two doses of either BNT162b2 or mRNA-1273 vaccine went to participants. Taking of post-vaccine samples occurred a median 72 days after dose two (range 14 to 241). Overlapping peptides covering the spike proteins of SARS-CoV-2, HCoV-NL63, HCoV-OC43 and HCoV-229E were added to stimulate cells. General observations from the study: Only post-vaccination samples contained a median approximately 90% of the reactive clones in convalescent patients.

Treatment: approximately nine-day PBMC culture with coronavirus spike peptide pools or control peptides (ViraFEST assay). By sample share, this clonotype is medium-sized (0.01 to 0.1%). Its specificity is not known. There are 17 residues in the CDR3. The germline CDR1 and CDR2 sequences are DFQATT and SNEGSKA (reference sequence). The germline V and J ends were trimmed by 2 bases and 0 bases, with 14 bases remaining between them. Sequencing of cultured CD4+ T cell DNA used the Oncomine TCR Beta short-read assay. Each CDR3 protein is one row after TCRdb ran MiXCR on the PCR reads. Among roughly 14,000 distinct CDR3 sequences, roughly two fifths were seen once, and the ten largest hold 5.6%.

V gene TRBV20-1 combines with J gene TRBJ1-6, with D unclear. This sequence was found in a human donor who had recovered from COVID-19. The sequenced sample was CD4+ T cells from blood, cultured in vitro, obtained before SARS-CoV-2 vaccination. The CDR3 sequence: CSARIGRTSSYNSPLHF. The CDR3 DNA follows: TGCAGTGCTAGAATAGGACGGACGAGCTCCTATAATTCACCCCTCCACTTT.